This T cell receptor (beta chain) was sequenced in a study of CD8+ T cells in alopecia areata. The study, taken as a whole, reports: Lesional scalp, especially alopecia totalis/universalis, showed higher clonality than normal scalp. Patients shared TCRs less clearly than mice did, possibly owing to HLA. Scalp sample data also include resident alphabeta T cells from normal skin.

Trimming cost V 4 bases and J 5 bases, with 13 bases left between them. Germline CDR1 is SGHDT and CDR2 is YYEEEE. CDR3 length: 14 amino acids. PBMCs, the starting material, were the source of sorted CD4+ and CD8+ T cells. Regarding this clone: Its cognate antigen is unknown.

cDNA serving as the sequencing template came from extracted, reverse transcribed RNA. Assay used: immunoSEQ multiplex PCR; TCRdb lists only in-frame clones, some missing. The sample holds around 150,000 clones, 62% seen once. Sequencing was performed on CD8+ T cells sorted from blood. The receptor's source is a human donor in good health. The genes are TRBV5-6 and TRBJ1-5; D is perhaps TRBD1 (6 bases). CDR3 amino acids: CASSDGTIDQPQHF. The CDR3 DNA is TGTGCCAGCAGCGACGGGACAATCGATCAGCCCCAGCATTTT.